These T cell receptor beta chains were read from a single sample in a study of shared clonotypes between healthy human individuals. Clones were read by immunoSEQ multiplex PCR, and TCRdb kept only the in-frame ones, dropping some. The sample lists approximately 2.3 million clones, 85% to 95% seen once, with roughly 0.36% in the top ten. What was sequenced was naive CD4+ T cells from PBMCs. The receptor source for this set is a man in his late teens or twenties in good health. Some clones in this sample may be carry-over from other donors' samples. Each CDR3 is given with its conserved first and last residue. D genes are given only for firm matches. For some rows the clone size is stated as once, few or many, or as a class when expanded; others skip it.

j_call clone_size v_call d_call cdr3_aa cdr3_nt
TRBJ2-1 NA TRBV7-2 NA CASSSSRDPNNEQFF TGTGCCAGCAGCTCCTCCAGGGACCCCAACAATGAGCAGTTCTTC
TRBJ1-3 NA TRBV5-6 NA CASSSMQGSGNTIYF TGTGCCAGCAGCTCGATGCAGGGATCTGGAAACACCATATATTTT
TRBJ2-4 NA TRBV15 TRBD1 CATSRDLSWDSKMF TGTGCCACCAGCAGAGATCTTTCCTGGGACAGCAAGATGTTC
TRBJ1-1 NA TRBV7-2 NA CASSLGGRTEAFF TGTGCCAGCAGCTTAGGAGGGAGGACTGAAGCTTTCTTT
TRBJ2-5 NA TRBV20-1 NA CSARSTETQYF TGCAGTGCTAGAAGCACGGAGACCCAGTACTTC
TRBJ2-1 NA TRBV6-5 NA CATSLSRASSNEQFF TGTGCCACCAGCTTATCAAGGGCTAGCTCCAATGAGCAGTTCTTC
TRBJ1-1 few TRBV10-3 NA CAISGVADTEAFF TGTGCCATCAGTGGAGTGGCGGACACTGAAGCTTTCTTT
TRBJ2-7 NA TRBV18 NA CASSPGHGDEQYF TGTGCCAGCTCACCCGGACATGGCGACGAGCAGTACTTC
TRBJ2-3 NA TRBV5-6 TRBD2 CASSPGTSGSTDTQYF TGTGCCAGCAGCCCCGGGACTAGCGGGAGCACAGATACGCAGTATTTT
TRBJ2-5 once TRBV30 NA CAWTSGERETQYF TGTGCCTGGACCTCCGGGGAGCGGGAGACCCAGTACTTC
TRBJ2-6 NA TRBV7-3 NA CASSSQTGGASGANVLTF TGTGCCAGCAGCTCCCAGACCGGGGGAGCCTCTGGGGCCAACGTCCTGACTTTC
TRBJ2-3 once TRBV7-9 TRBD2 CASSLIRLAGETDTQYF TGTGCCAGCAGCCTTATCCGACTAGCGGGAGAGACAGATACGCAGTATTTT
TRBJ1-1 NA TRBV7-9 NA CASSRSSGTMNTEAFF TGTGCCAGCAGCCGAAGCTCCGGTACTATGAACACTGAAGCTTTCTTT
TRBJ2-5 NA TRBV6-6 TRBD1 CASRWVQGAGETQYF TGTGCCAGCAGATGGGTACAGGGGGCGGGGGAGACCCAGTACTTC
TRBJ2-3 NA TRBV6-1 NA CASSEAIGGADTQYF TGTGCCAGCAGTGAAGCGATTGGGGGCGCAGATACGCAGTATTTT
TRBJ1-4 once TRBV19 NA CASSAATVGEKLFF TGTGCCAGTTCGGCCGCGACAGTGGGTGAAAAACTGTTTTTT
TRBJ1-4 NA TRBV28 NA CASNLQGPYEKLFF TGTGCCAGCAACTTACAGGGTCCATATGAAAAACTGTTTTTT
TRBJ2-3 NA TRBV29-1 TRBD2 CSVDGLARTDTQYF TGCAGCGTCGATGGACTAGCTAGGACAGATACGCAGTATTTT
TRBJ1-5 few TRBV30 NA CAWIGYQPQHF TGTGCCTGGATAGGTTATCAGCCCCAGCATTTT
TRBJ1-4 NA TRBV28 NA CASSLPLWGTNEKLFF TGTGCCAGCAGTTTGCCCCTGTGGGGGACTAATGAAAAACTGTTTTTT
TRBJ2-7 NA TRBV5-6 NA CASSPPGPPPSYEQYF TGTGCCAGCAGCCCGCCCGGACCCCCGCCGTCCTACGAGCAGTACTTC
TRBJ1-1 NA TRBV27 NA CASSPGTPLKAFF TGTGCCAGCAGTCCCGGGACGCCCCTTAAAGCTTTCTTT
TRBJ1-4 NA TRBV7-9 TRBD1 CASSPGQGAGEKLFF TGTGCCAGCAGCCCAGGACAGGGGGCTGGCGAAAAACTGTTTTTT
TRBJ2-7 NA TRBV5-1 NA CASSLGQTNYEQYF TGCGCCAGCAGCCTTGGACAGACAAACTACGAGCAGTACTTC
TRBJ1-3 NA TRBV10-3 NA CAISEGNTIYF TGTGCCATCAGTGAGGGAAACACCATATATTTT
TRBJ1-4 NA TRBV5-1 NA CASSLGGGEKLFF TGCGCCAGCAGCTTGGGGGGCGGTGAAAAACTGTTTTTT
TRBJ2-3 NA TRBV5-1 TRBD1 CASSRGRVWDSGADTQYF TGCGCCAGCAGCCGGGGTAGGGTGTGGGACAGTGGGGCAGATACGCAGTATTTT
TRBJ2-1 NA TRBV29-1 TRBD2 CSVDTLAGGPGTIEFF TGCAGCGTTGACACGCTAGCGGGTGGACCGGGCACTATTGAGTTCTTC
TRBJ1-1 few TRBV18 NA CASSPGRGTEAFF TGTGCCAGCTCACCAGGTCGGGGAACTGAAGCTTTCTTT
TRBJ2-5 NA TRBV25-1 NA CASSPYREETQYF TGTGCCAGCAGCCCTTACAGGGAAGAGACCCAGTACTTC
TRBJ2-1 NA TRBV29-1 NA CSVRTGDEQFF TGCAGCGTCAGAACGGGGGATGAGCAGTTCTTC
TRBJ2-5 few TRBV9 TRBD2 CASSARAAGGETQYF TGTGCCAGCAGCGCCCGGGCTGCGGGAGGAGAGACCCAGTACTTC
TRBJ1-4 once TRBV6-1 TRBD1 CASRDRGTNEKLFF TGTGCCAGCAGGGACAGGGGGACTAATGAAAAACTGTTTTTT
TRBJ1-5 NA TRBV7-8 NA CASSLALNQPQHF TGTGCCAGCAGCTTAGCGCTGAACCAGCCCCAGCATTTT
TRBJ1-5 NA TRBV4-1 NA CASSQVGERRGHGIRQPQHF TGCGCCAGCAGCCAAGTGGGGGAACGGCGGGGACATGGAATTCGGCAGCCCCAGCATTTT
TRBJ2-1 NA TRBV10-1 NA CASRGGRELRFF TGCGCCAGCAGGGGGGGCAGGGAACTGCGGTTCTTC
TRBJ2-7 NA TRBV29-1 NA CSVVIGWGGDEQYF TGCAGCGTTGTGATCGGGTGGGGAGGTGACGAGCAGTACTTC
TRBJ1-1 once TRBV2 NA CASSPFTEAFF TGTGCCAGCAGCCCCTTCACTGAAGCTTTCTTT
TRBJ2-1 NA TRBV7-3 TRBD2 CASSLYTSEHEQFF TGTGCCAGCAGCTTATACACTAGCGAGCATGAGCAGTTCTTC
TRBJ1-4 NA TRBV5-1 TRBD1 CASSLVQGENEKLFF TGCGCCAGCAGCTTGGTGCAGGGGGAGAATGAAAAACTGTTTTTT
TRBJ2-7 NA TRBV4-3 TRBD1 CASSRGGTGPYEQYF TGCGCCAGCTCCCGAGGCGGGACAGGACCCTACGAGCAGTACTTC
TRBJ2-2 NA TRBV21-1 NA CASRDRANTGELFF TGTGCCAGCAGGGACAGAGCGAACACCGGGGAGCTGTTTTTT
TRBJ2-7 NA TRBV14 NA CASSPIPFGHVEGQYF TGTGCCAGCAGCCCAATACCCTTCGGTCACGTGGAGGGGCAGTACTTC
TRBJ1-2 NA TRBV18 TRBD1 CASSPSQGDRVGRYGYTF TGTGCCAGCTCACCATCACAAGGGGACAGGGTGGGACGCTATGGCTACACCTTC
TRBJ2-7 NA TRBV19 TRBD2 CASSARLAGAYEQYF TGTGCCAGTAGTGCCCGACTAGCGGGAGCCTACGAGCAGTACTTC
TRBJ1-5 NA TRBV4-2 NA CASSQVTGLGNQPQHF TGTGCCAGCAGCCAAGTAACAGGATTGGGGAATCAGCCCCAGCATTTT
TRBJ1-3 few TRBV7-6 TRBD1 CASSRTGGLPISGNTIYF TGTGCCAGCAGCCGGACAGGGGGCCTTCCGATCTCTGGAAACACCATATATTTT
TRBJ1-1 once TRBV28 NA CASSLWVGAGRGGTEAFF TGTGCCAGCAGTTTATGGGTCGGAGCGGGCAGGGGCGGCACTGAAGCTTTCTTT
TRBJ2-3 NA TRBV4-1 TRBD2 CASSQVRREGFTDTQYF TGCGCCAGCAGCCAAGTACGGCGGGAGGGATTCACAGATACGCAGTATTTT
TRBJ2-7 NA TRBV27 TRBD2 CASSIQPSGKYSYEQYF TGTGCCAGCAGTATACAACCTAGCGGGAAATACTCCTACGAGCAGTACTTC
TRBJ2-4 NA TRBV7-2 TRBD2 CASSLAGTSGIGAKNIQYF TGTGCCAGCAGCTTAGCCGGGACTAGCGGGATCGGAGCCAAAAACATTCAGTACTTC